The clone carrying this T cell receptor beta chain was seen a few times. Its matching antigen is unknown. Germline is not matched at one junction end, which may reflect a read error. This sample is drawn from a study of T cell repertoires in cytomegalovirus infection. There are 12 residues in the CDR3. Each CDR3 protein gets one entry after TCRdb re-called the reads with MiXCR. Of 640,000 or so distinct CDR3 sequences listed, 30% to 40% are singletons. This sequence was found in a human donor in good health (CMV status not recorded). Some clones in this sample may be carry-over from other donors' samples. Here the sequenced sample was cultured PBMCs, taken from culture after CMV antigen stimulation. V usage is TRBV12-3 or TRBV12-4 and J usage is TRBJ2-3; TRBD2 matches 12 bases. This CDR3 reads CASSSGASGRDF. The DNA of the CDR3 is TGTGCCAGCAGTTCTGGGGCTAGCGGGAGGGATTTT.